The 10 T cell receptor beta chains listed next were all sequenced from one sample in a study of post-analysis software for immune sequencing data. Their recognized antigens are unknown. Study-level results: TRBV5-6, TRBV5-1 and TRBV20-1 were among roughly five TRBV segments more frequent in patients than controls.

Incorporated into the TCR beta cDNA libraries were unique molecular identifiers, which served to reduce PCR and sequencing biases. TCRdb used MiXCR to reprocess the PCR reads, holding one entry per CDR3 protein. Of hundreds of thousands of distinct CDR3 sequences listed, more than 50% were seen once; the top ten hold approximately 10%. Sequencing was carried out using blood. The receptors come from a girl aged 2 to 9 with multiple sclerosis.

This clonotype was counted between two and nine times. The J gene is TRBJ2-1, the V gene TRBV6-5; D gene unclear. Per the germline V gene, CDR1 is MNHEY and CDR2 is SVGAGI. Trimming removed 2 bases from V and 7 bases from J, with 12 bases in between. The CDR3 runs to 14 residues. This CDR3 is CASSYGVQGNEQFF. CDR3 nucleotides: TGTGCCAGCAGTTACGGGGTCCAAGGGAATGAGCAGTTCTTC.

The chain links TRBV6-5 to TRBJ1-2, with 7 bases lining up with TRBD1. Germline V lookup: CDR1 MNHEY, CDR2 SVGAGI. V shed 4 bases and J 4 bases; nucleotides not matched to a gene: 3. CDR3 length: 13 amino acids. In nucleotides, the CDR3 is TGTGCCAGCAGTTGGGGACAGTGCTATGGCTACACCTTC. This sequence encodes CASSWGQCYGYTF.

In its sample, this clonotype was seen a few times. CDR3 in DNA: TGCGCCAGCAGCTTGCTTGTGACGGGAGGGCCCTACAATGAGCAGTTCTTC. This gives the protein CASSLLVTGGPYNEQFF. This chain connects TRBV5-1 to TRBJ2-1; 8 nucleotides agree with TRBD2. Germline V gene lookup returns CDR1 SGHRS and CDR2 YFSETQ. V shed 1 base and J 2 bases; nucleotides not matched to a gene: 8. The CDR3 length is 17 residues.

The chain carries TRBV29-1 and TRBJ2-5; TRBD2 matches 9 bases. From germline, CDR1 is SQVTM and CDR2 ANQGSEA. The trim removed 3 bases at V and 4 bases at J, leaving 12 bases unmatched. The CDR3 totals 16 residues. The CDR3 spells CSVEVSGRPVGETQYF. CDR3 nucleotide sequence: TGCAGCGTTGAGGTCAGCGGGAGGCCGGTGGGAGAGACCCAGTACTTC. Complete variable domain (other parts from reference TRBV29-1 and TRBJ2-5): SAVISQKPSRDICQRGTSLTIQCQVDSQVTMMFWYRQQPGQSLTLIATANQGSEATYESGFVIDKFPISRPNLTFSTLTVSNMSPEDSSIYLCSVEVSGRPVGETQYFGPGTRLLVL.

The chain combines TRBV15 with TRBJ2-6, with TRBD2 matching 7 bases. CDR3 length equals 16 residues. Germline CDR1 and CDR2: LNHNV and YYDKDF (reference sequence). With V trimmed by 6 bases and J by 0 bases, 5 bases remained unmatched. CDR3 DNA: TGTGCCACCAGGGGGGGGGATTCCTCTGGGGCCAACGTCCTGACTTTC. Amino acid sequence: CATRGGDSSGANVLTF.

V and J are TRBV12-3 or TRBV12-4 and TRBJ1-1; 9 bases agree with TRBD1. J was trimmed by 6 bases and V by 7 bases; bases with no gene match: 9. The CDR3 has 14 amino acids. CDR3 DNA: TGTGCCAGCACCCCGGGACAGGGAGGAGCTGAAGCTTTCTTT. Translating it yields CASTPGQGGAEAFF.

The V call is TRBV29-1, the J call TRBJ2-7; TRBD1 agrees at 7 bases. Germline V gene lookup returns CDR1 SQVTM and CDR2 ANQGSEA. The CDR3 extends over 12 amino acids. Trimming at V came to 4 bases and at J to 5 bases, leaving 5 bases not matched to a gene. CDR3 nucleotides: TGCAGCGTTGCCGGGACAGCGGACGAGCAGTACTTC. It is translated as CSVAGTADEQYF.

V and J are TRBV5-6 and TRBJ1-5; 7 nucleotides line up with TRBD1. Trimming took 0 bases from V and 2 from J; bases not matched to a gene: 2. Germline V lookup: CDR1 SGHDT, CDR2 YYEEEE. The CDR3 length is 15 residues. The CDR3 DNA follows: TGTGCCAGCAGCTTGGGGGACAGTCGCAATCAGCCCCAGCATTTT. Translation gives CASSLGDSRNQPQHF. The full variable domain, in which reference TRBV5-6 and TRBJ1-5 provide the parts outside the CDR3, is DAGVTQSPTHLIKTRGQQVTLRCSPKSGHDTVSWYQQALGQGPQFIFQYYEEEERQRGNFPDRFSGHQFPNYSSELNVNALLLGDSALYLCASSLGDSRNQPQHFGDGTRLSIL.

As for this clonotype: A read error may account for a junction end that differs from germline. The V call is TRBV5-1, the J call TRBJ1-2, with TRBD1 identical over 7 bases. This CDR3 has 14 residues. Germline-derived CDR1 and CDR2 are SGHRS and YFSETQ. The CDR3 DNA reads as TGCGCCAGCAGCTTTGGACAGGAAATTTATGGCTGCACCTTC. Encoded protein: CASSFGQEIYGCTF. Full variable domain (outside the CDR3, taken from reference TRBV5-1 and TRBJ1-2): KAGVTQTPRYLIKTRGQQVTLSCSPISGHRSVSWYQQTPGQGLQFLFEYFSETQRNKGNFPGRFSGRQFSNSRSEMNVSTLELGDSALYLCASSFGQEIYGCTFGSGTRLTVV.

The CDR3 here is CATSAGTSGIPEQFF. The CDR3 nucleotides read TGTGCCACCAGTGCAGGGACTAGCGGGATTCCTGAGCAGTTCTTC. The chain employs TRBV24-1 and TRBJ2-1; 13 positions match TRBD2. The CDR3 length is 15 residues. In germline, CDR1 is KGHDR, CDR2 SFDVKD. Trimming at V came to 5 bases and at J to 9 bases, leaving 6 bases not matched to a gene.